A single sample gave rise to the 21 T cell receptor beta chains below, sequenced in a study of blood T cell repertoires in COVID-19. Using immunoSEQ multiplex PCR, the repertoire was profiled, and TCRdb retains in-frame clones only, with some absent. The table records 110,000 to 150,000 clones, approximately 86% of them present only once. What was sequenced was PBMCs or T cells enriched from blood (not recorded which). These receptors were obtained from a woman aged 40 to 50 who had recovered from COVID-19.

V and J are TRBV4-1 and TRBJ2-2; 8 bases are a match to TRBD2. Germline trimming cut 4 bases from V and 0 bases from J; bases unmatched to any gene: 4. Germline loops: CDR1 MGHRA, CDR2 YSYEKL. The CDR3 has 16 amino acids. The CDR3 DNA sequence: TGCGCCAGCAGCCCTCGGACTAGCCCGAACACCGGGGAGCTGTTTTTT. This encodes CASSPRTSPNTGELFF.

This clone was seen a handful of times. The chain employs TRBV18 and TRBJ2-2; 7 bases map to TRBD1. Germline CDR1 KGHSH, CDR2 LQKENI. The V segment lost 3 bases and the J segment 11 bases; nucleotides outside the gene matches: 3. This CDR3 comprises 12 residues. The CDR3 nucleotides are TGTGCCAGCTCACCGGACAGGAGAGAGCTGTTTTTT. The encoded protein is CASSPDRRELFF.

The chain links TRBV9 to TRBJ1-2; D perhaps matches TRBD1 (6 bases). The CDR3 covers 16 residues. Trimming pared 0 bases from V and 3 bases from J, leaving 15 bases between. Germline CDR1 SGDLS, CDR2 YYNGEE. The DNA of the CDR3 is TGTGCCAGCAGCGTAGGTGGGACATCTCGGGACTATGGCTACACCTTC. This codes for CASSVGGTSRDYGYTF.

The chain carries TRBV30 and TRBJ2-3, with D tentatively TRBD2 (5 bases). CDR1 is GTSNPN, CDR2 SVGIG, per germline (reference sequence). The CDR3 contains 14 residues. V was trimmed by 0 bases and J by 0 bases, leaving 7 bases between them. The CDR3 spells CAWSVRTSTDTQYF. In DNA, the CDR3 is TGTGCCTGGAGTGTAAGGACTAGCACAGATACGCAGTATTTT.

This sequence joins TRBV6-5 and TRBJ1-2; no clear D. Germline V CDR1 and CDR2: MNHEY, SVGAGI. Trimming removed 6 bases from V and 5 bases from J, with 13 bases in between. CDR3 length: 13 residues. CDR3 bases: TGTGCCAGCAGAAGTCGACGGCGGTATGGCTACACCTTC. This translates into CASRSRRRYGYTF.

This chain connects TRBV19 to TRBJ1-2, with D possibly matching TRBD1 (5 bases). Germline lookup yields CDR1 LNHDA and CDR2 SQIVND (reference sequence). This CDR3 comprises 16 residues. Trimming took off 5 bases at V and 4 bases at J, with 20 bases between the two ends. The DNA for the CDR3 is TGTGCCAGTAGTGCCCTTGACAGCGTCGGGGGCTATGGCTACACCTTC. Translating it yields CASSALDSVGGYGYTF.

The chain carries TRBV11-2 and TRBJ2-5; D ambiguous. V was pared by 3 bases and J by 1 base, with 12 bases between. Per the germline V gene, CDR1 is SGHAT and CDR2 is FQNNGV. This CDR3 has 15 residues. For the CDR3, the DNA is TGTGCCAGCAGCTTGGGCCCCGGCATCCAAGAGACCCAGTACTTC. Translated, it gives CASSLGPGIQETQYF.

The rearrangement uses TRBV9 and TRBJ1-2, with D possibly being TRBD1 (5 bases). The V gene lost 6 bases and the J gene lost 3 bases, with 15 bases spanning the gap. CDR3 length: 14 residues. CDR1 is SGDLS, CDR2 YYNGEE, per germline. CDR3 coding DNA: TGTGCCAGCACCCCGGGGGAGAGTCACTATGGCTACACCTTC. Its translation is CASTPGESHYGYTF.

This chain connects TRBV7-9 to TRBJ2-7, with D possibly being TRBD1 (6 bases). The CDR3 runs to 17 residues. Trimming removed 1 base from V and 5 bases from J, with 21 bases in between. The V gene's germline CDR1 is SEHNR and CDR2 FQNEAQ (reference sequence). CDR3 loop: CASSLDLSNREWNEQYF. The CDR3 DNA is TGTGCCAGCAGCTTAGACCTAAGTAACAGGGAGTGGAACGAGCAGTACTTC.

The chain recombines TRBV9 with TRBJ1-1; no reliable D call. The ends were cut back, 0 bases at V and 3 bases at J, with 6 bases in the middle. Germline-derived CDR1 and CDR2 are SGDLS and YYNGEE. This CDR3 contains 13 residues. The CDR3 sequence: CASSVALYTEAFF. CDR3 nucleotide sequence: TGTGCCAGCAGCGTAGCTCTGTACACTGAAGCTTTCTTT.

J is TRBJ2-6 and V is TRBV7-9; D might be TRBD1 (5 bases). This CDR3 has 14 amino acids. Trimming cost V 5 bases and J 2 bases, with 7 bases left between them. CDR1 is SEHNR and CDR2 is FQNEAQ in the germline V gene (reference sequence). DNA of the CDR3: TGTGCCAGCAGCCCACAGGCTGGGGCCAACGTCCTGACTTTC. This translates into CASSPQAGANVLTF.

This CDR3 reads CASSLRGGQPQHF. The CDR3 nucleotides are TGTGCCAGCAGTTTAAGGGGGGGGCAGCCCCAGCATTTT. The V gene is TRBV12-3 or TRBV12-4, the J gene TRBJ1-5; TRBD1 might be the D (6 bases). The CDR3 consists of 13 residues. The V end lost 2 bases, the J end lost 7 bases, and 9 bases lay between the germline ends.

The chain has TRBV19 and TRBJ1-4; D gene unclear. The CDR3 totals 15 residues. CDR1 is LNHDA, CDR2 SQIVND, per germline (reference sequence). The V and J ends lost 5 bases and 3 bases respectively, with 13 bases between them. CDR3 in DNA: TGTGCCAGTAGTGTGAGTCGGGAGGCTAATGAAAAACTGTTTTTT. Residues: CASSVSREANEKLFF. Combining the CDR3 with reference TRBV19 and TRBJ1-4 gives the whole variable domain DGGITQSPKYLFRKEGQNVTLSCEQNLNHDAMYWYRQDPGQGLRLIYYSQIVNDFQKGDIAEGYSVSREKKESFPLTVTSAQKNPTAFYLCASSVSREANEKLFFGSGTQLSVL.

The chain recombines TRBV3-1 (or the pseudogene TRBV3-2) with TRBJ2-5; D call uncertain. The V gene lost 1 base and the J gene lost 4 bases, with 7 bases spanning the gap. CDR1 LGHDT and CDR2 YNNKEL come from the germline V gene (reference sequence). This CDR3 spans 13 amino acids. CDR3: CASSQGLGETQYF. CDR3 bases: TGTGCCAGCAGCCAAGGTCTAGGAGAGACCCAGTACTTC.

This chain uses TRBV18 with TRBJ1-4; a possible D gene is TRBD1 (5 bases). The germline V and J ends were trimmed by 3 bases and 7 bases, with 18 bases remaining between them. CDR1 is KGHSH and CDR2 is LQKENI in the germline V gene. The CDR3 contains 16 residues. The CDR3 spells CASSPQGLSGIEKLFF. CDR3 DNA sequence: TGTGCCAGCTCACCTCAGGGACTTTCTGGGATTGAAAAACTGTTTTTT.

V and J are TRBV2 and TRBJ2-7, with TRBD1 identical over 9 bases. This CDR3 is built from 13 residues. The germline V gene encodes CDR1 SNHLY and CDR2 FYNNEI. V gave up 8 bases and J gave up 5 bases; unmatched junction bases: 7. The CDR3 region has the DNA TGTGCCAGCTCGGGGGACAGGGTAAACGAGCAGTACTTC. Residues: CASSGDRVNEQYF.

CDR3 residues: CASVAGTPYNEQFF. The CDR3 nucleotides read TGTGCCAGCGTCGCCGGGACACCTTACAATGAGCAGTTCTTC. This sequence joins TRBV7-9 and TRBJ2-1, with a weak D call TRBD1 (6 bases). Deletions cut 8 bases from V and 4 bases from J, with 15 bases between. Germline loops: CDR1 SEHNR, CDR2 FQNEAQ (reference sequence). The CDR3 runs to 14 residues.

V and J are TRBV5-1 and TRBJ1-1; TRBD1 matches at 7 bases. Trimming removed 0 bases from V and 4 bases from J; junction bases left unmatched: 6. CDR1 SGHRS and CDR2 YFSETQ come from the germline V gene. The CDR3 sequence is 15 residues long. DNA of the CDR3: TGCGCCAGCAGCTTGGGACAGGGTATGGCCACTGAAGCTTTCTTT. It specifies CASSLGQGMATEAFF.

The chain joins TRBV7-6 to TRBJ2-5, with 8 bases aligning to TRBD2. CDR1 and CDR2 (germline): SGHVS, FNYEAQ. J gave up 2 bases and V 4 bases, and 6 bases lay outside the gene matches. This CDR3 has 15 amino acids. The CDR3 region is CASSSGGANQETQYF. The CDR3 bases are TGTGCCAGCAGCTCCGGGGGGGCAAATCAAGAGACCCAGTACTTC.

This clone was picked up a small number of times. The chain is built from TRBV30 and TRBJ2-3, with TRBD2 matching 7 bases. This CDR3 comprises 15 residues. The germline V gene encodes CDR1 GTSNPN and CDR2 SVGIG (reference sequence). J was trimmed by 2 bases and V by 0 bases; bases with no gene match: 5. As DNA, the CDR3 is TGTGCCTGGAGTGTACCTAGCGGATCCACAGATACGCAGTATTTT. Translation: CAWSVPSGSTDTQYF.

The V gene is TRBV30, the J gene TRBJ2-1, with 11 bases matching TRBD2. CDR1 is GTSNPN, CDR2 SVGIG, per germline (reference sequence). The CDR3 contains 14 residues. V lost 5 bases, J lost 5 bases, and 5 bases stayed unmatched. CDR3 residues: CAWQGTSGDNEQFF. The CDR3 bases are TGTGCCTGGCAAGGGACTAGCGGAGACAATGAGCAGTTCTTC.